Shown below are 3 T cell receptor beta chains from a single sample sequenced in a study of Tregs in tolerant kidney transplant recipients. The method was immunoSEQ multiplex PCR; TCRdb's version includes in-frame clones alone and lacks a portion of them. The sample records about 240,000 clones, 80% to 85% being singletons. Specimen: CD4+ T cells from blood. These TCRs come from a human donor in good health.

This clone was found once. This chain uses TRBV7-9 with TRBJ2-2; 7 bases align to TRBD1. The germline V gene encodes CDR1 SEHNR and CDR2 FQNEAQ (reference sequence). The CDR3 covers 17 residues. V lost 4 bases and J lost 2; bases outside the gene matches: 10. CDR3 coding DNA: TGTGCCAGCAGCTCACTACAGGGGTCCTCAAACACCGGGGAGCTGTTTTTT. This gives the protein CASSSLQGSSNTGELFF.

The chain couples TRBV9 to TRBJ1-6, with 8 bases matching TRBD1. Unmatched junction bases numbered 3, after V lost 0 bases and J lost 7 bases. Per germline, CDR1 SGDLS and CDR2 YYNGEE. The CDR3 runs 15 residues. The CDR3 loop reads CASSVEDRANSPLHF. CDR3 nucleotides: TGTGCCAGCAGCGTAGAGGACAGGGCGAATTCACCCCTCCACTTT.

CDR3 protein: CASSPHPTGGQDTQYF. The DNA for the CDR3 is TGTGCCAGCAGCCCTCATCCAACGGGAGGGCAAGATACGCAGTATTTT. The rearrangement uses TRBV9 and TRBJ2-3, with 8 bases identical to TRBD2. V lost 4 bases and J lost 5; bases outside the gene matches: 12. The V gene's germline CDR1 is SGDLS and CDR2 YYNGEE. The CDR3 extends over 16 amino acids. Based on the CDR3 plus reference TRBV9 and TRBJ2-3, the full variable domain is DSGVTQTPKHLITATGQRVTLRCSPRSGDLSVYWYQQSLDQGLQFLIQYYNGEERAKGNILERFSAQQFPDLHSELNLSSLELGDSALYFCASSPHPTGGQDTQYFGPGTRLTVL.